This TCR beta chain originates from a study of blood T cell repertoires in COVID-19. About the study: Some COVID-19 samples were acute and others convalescent; all came from the United States, Italy and Spain. PBMCs, B-cell-depleted T cells, or T cells provided the cDNA or gDNA that made up the material.

Living in 20 to 30 US areas, the participants were between 18 and 89 years of age. Resolution of symptoms, clearance, or two negative PCRs was present in recovered Cohort 3 donors. Only in-frame clones appear in the TCRdb table, and some are missing; sequencing was by immunoSEQ multiplex PCR. The table lists roughly 170,000 clones, about four fifths of them singletons, with 10% to 15% in the top ten. Trimming took 5 bases from V and 2 from J, leaving 13 bases between them. Germline V gene lookup returns CDR1 SGHTA and CDR2 FQGNSA. The CDR3 totals 14 residues. The clonotype was recovered from a man between 50 and 59 years old who had recovered from COVID-19. Material: PBMCs or T cells enriched from blood (not recorded which). The chain is built from TRBV7-2 and TRBJ2-7, with TRBD2 as a possible D gene (5 bases). CDR3: CASSPGLPPYEQYF. CDR3 nucleotides: TGTGCCAGCAGCCCCGGACTTCCTCCCTACGAGCAGTACTTC.